This T cell receptor (beta chain) was captured by sequencing in a study of blood T cells in healthy people across ages. The authors ran a second PCR of roughly 6 to 12 cycles using a sample-barcoded 5' primer and a J-beta primer mix. TCRdb reanalysed the 5' RACE reads using MiXCR and keeps one entry per CDR3 protein. The data hold some 370,000 distinct CDR3 sequences, with roughly half observed a single time. Germline CDR1 reads DFQATT; CDR2 reads SNEGSKA (reference sequence). The CDR3 sequence is 13 residues long. J is TRBJ2-5 and V is TRBV20-1; the match to TRBD2 covers 13 bases. Near its end, the DNA agrees better with TRBJ2-7, so the J call may be wrong. The source of this sequence is a man between 60 and 70 years old in good health. Sequencing was done on a sample of blood. The DNA for the CDR3 is TGCAGTGCTAGGACTAGCGGGAGGAACGAGCAGTACTTC. This sequence encodes CSARTSGRNEQYF.